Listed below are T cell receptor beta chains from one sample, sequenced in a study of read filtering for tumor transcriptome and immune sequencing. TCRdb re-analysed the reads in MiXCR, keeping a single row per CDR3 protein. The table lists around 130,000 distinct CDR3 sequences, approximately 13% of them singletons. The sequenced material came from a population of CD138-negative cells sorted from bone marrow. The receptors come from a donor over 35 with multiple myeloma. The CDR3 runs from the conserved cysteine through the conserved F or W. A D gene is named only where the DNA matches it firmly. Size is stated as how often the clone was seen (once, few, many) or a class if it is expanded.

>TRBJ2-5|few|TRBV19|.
TGTGCCAGTAGTACCCGGACGGTGGAAGAGACCCAGTACTTC
CASSTRTVEETQYF
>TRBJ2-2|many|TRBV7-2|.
TGTGCCAGCAGCTTAGCGCTAGTCAACACCGGGGAGCTGTTTTTT
CASSLALVNTGELFF
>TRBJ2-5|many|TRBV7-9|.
TGTGCCAGCGGAGGGGAGGGGGCGAAGACCCAGTACTTC
CASGGEGAKTQYF
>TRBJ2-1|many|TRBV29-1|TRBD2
TGCAGCGTTGAAAGCCTAGCGGCCTACAATGAGCAGTTCTTC
CSVESLAAYNEQFF
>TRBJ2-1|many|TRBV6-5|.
TGTGCCAGCAGTCTGCATACCCGCAGTGAGCAGTTCTTC
CASSLHTRSEQFF
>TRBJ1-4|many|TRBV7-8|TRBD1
TGTGCCAGCAGCTTATATCAGGGGGCGGGGGAAAAACTGTTTTTT
CASSLYQGAGEKLFF
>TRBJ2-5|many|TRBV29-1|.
TGCAGCGTCCGGGCCAGTCAAGAGACCCAGTACTTC
CSVRASQETQYF
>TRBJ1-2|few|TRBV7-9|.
TGTGCCAGCAGCTCGGAGGAGGATGGAGGGAGCTATGGCTACACCTTC
CASSSEEDGGSYGYTF
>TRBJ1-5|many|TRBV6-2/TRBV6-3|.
TGTGCCAGCAAAGATAGCAATCAGCCCCAGCATTTT
CASKDSNQPQHF
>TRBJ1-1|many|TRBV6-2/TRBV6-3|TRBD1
TGTGCCAGCAGTGCCGCCGGGACAGGAGGAACTGAAGCTTTCTTT
CASSAAGTGGTEAFF
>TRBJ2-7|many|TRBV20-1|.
TGCAGTGCAGGGACGGGGGCCTACGAGCAGTACTTC
CSAGTGAYEQYF
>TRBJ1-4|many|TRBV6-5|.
TGTGCCAGCAGTTACAGGCAGACCGCATCAACTAATGAAAAACTGTTTTTT
CASSYRQTASTNEKLFF